This T cell receptor beta chain was documented in a study of beta chain features in type 1 diabetes. Whole-study results and caveats: The naive, central memory and Treg TCRB repertoires showed an apparent similarity that was greater among patients than among healthy donors. Fewer insertions but more deletions were seen at VDJ junctions in type 1 diabetes patients.

Since all of the isolated RNA was reverse transcribed, expressed TCRB transcripts were what got sequenced. Assay used: immunoSEQ multiplex PCR; TCRdb lists only in-frame clones, some missing. This table has roughly 290,000 clones, 8% appearing once. There are a few counts of this clone. Antigen specificity is unknown. This CDR3 is built from 14 residues. The V and J ends lost 2 bases and 5 bases respectively, with 12 bases between them. Looked up from germline, CDR1 is SGHTA and CDR2 is FQGTGA. Purity (above 98%) was reached by all sorted populations. The rearrangement joins TRBV7-3 to TRBJ2-5; the D is unclear. This TCR was recovered from a woman aged 18-35 years in good health. The specimen sequenced was central memory CD4+ T cells from blood. CDR3 sequence: CASSLLSTSETQYF. CDR3 in DNA: TGTGCCAGCAGCTTATTATCGACTTCGGAGACCCAGTACTTC.